Sequencing of this TCR beta chain was carried out in a study of blood T cell repertoires in COVID-19. About the research overall: Samples representing acute and convalescent COVID-19 were sourced from the United States, Italy and Spain.

This table comes from immunoSEQ multiplex PCR, and its TCRdb copy is limited to in-frame clones, with some not included. The table shows 200,000 to 250,000 clones, with about 85% occurring only once. Recruitment covered about 26 US areas and drew participants whose ages spanned about 18 to 100 years. This CDR3 comprises 13 residues. V lost 5 bases and J 3 bases, leaving 8 bases between the germline ends. CDR1 and CDR2 (germline): SGHVS, FQNEAQ. V and J are TRBV7-8 and TRBJ1-5; D unclear. Specimen: PBMCs or T cells enriched from blood (not recorded which). This clonotype was obtained from a man aged 25 to 40 who had recovered from COVID-19. The CDR3 DNA follows: TGTGCCAGCAGCGTAGACAACAATCAGCCCCAGCATTTT. This sequence encodes CASSVDNNQPQHF.